Each of the 10 T cell receptor beta chains below was sequenced from the same sample in a study of blood T cell repertoires in COVID-19. Profiled with immunoSEQ multiplex PCR; TCRdb holds only in-frame clones, not every one. Here the sample spans over 250,000 clones, around nine tenths being singletons. The specimen was PBMCs or T cells enriched from blood (not recorded which). The receptors come from a woman aged 60-75 years who had recovered from COVID-19.

J is TRBJ1-4 and V is TRBV6-5; 8 bases match TRBD1. This CDR3 is built from 15 residues. The germline gives CDR1 MNHEY, CDR2 SVGAGI. V shed 6 bases and J 3 bases; nucleotides not matched to a gene: 6. CDR3 loop: CASRGQGAANEKLFF. Written as DNA, the CDR3 is TGTGCCAGCAGGGGGCAGGGGGCGGCTAATGAAAAACTGTTTTTT.

This clone was seen only once. The chain carries TRBV19 and TRBJ2-2; possibly TRBD1 for D (6 bases). This CDR3 comprises 15 residues. Per germline, CDR1 LNHDA and CDR2 SQIVND (reference sequence). Trimming took off 2 bases at V and 4 bases at J, with 11 bases between the two ends. The CDR3 DNA reads as TGTGCCAGTAGTATACTCGGGACATCCACCGGGGAGCTGTTTTTT. It specifies CASSILGTSTGELFF.

The rearrangement links TRBV5-1 to TRBJ2-3; 11 bases agree with TRBD1. The CDR3 covers 15 residues. Germline-derived CDR1 and CDR2 are SGHRS and YFSETQ. Trimming took 4 bases from V and 6 from J; bases not matched to a gene: 7. CDR3 region: CASSPGQGVLDTQYF. The CDR3 nucleotides read TGCGCCAGCAGCCCGGGACAGGGGGTACTGGATACGCAGTATTTT.

The V call is TRBV7-3, the J call TRBJ2-1; 10 nucleotides agree with TRBD2. In germline, CDR1 is SGHTA, CDR2 FQGTGA. V dropped 5 bases and J dropped 9; count of bases not matched to a gene: 7. The CDR3 covers 14 residues. The CDR3 is CASSPALAGVEQFF. The CDR3 region has the DNA TGTGCCAGCAGCCCCGCTCTAGCGGGAGTTGAGCAGTTCTTC. The full variable domain, completed using reference TRBV7-3 and TRBJ2-1, is GAGVSQTPSNKVTEKGKYVELRCDPISGHTALYWYRQSLGQGPEFLIYFQGTGAADDSGLPNDRFFAVRPEGSVSTLKIQRTERGDSAVYLCASSPALAGVEQFFGPGTRLTVL.

V and J are TRBV30 and TRBJ2-6; maybe TRBD1 (5 bases). The CDR3 runs 13 residues. Germline V gene sequence: CDR1 GTSNPN, CDR2 SVGIG (reference sequence). V shed 8 bases and J shed 0 bases, with 8 bases lying between them. The CDR3 region is CARDSSGANVLTF. The CDR3 DNA reads TGTGCCCGAGACAGCTCTGGGGCCAACGTCCTGACTTTC.

The table lists this clone with a count of one. This chain connects TRBV16 to TRBJ2-4; no clear D. The germline gives CDR1 KGHSY, CDR2 FQNENV. V dropped 0 bases and J dropped 0 bases, with 9 bases sitting between them. The CDR3 covers 16 residues. DNA of the CDR3: TGTGCCAGCAGCCAATCGTCCCCACTAGCCAAAAACATTCAGTACTTC. Translation gives CASSQSSPLAKNIQYF.

The chain is built from TRBV9 and TRBJ2-3, with 7 nucleotides matching TRBD2. There are 14 residues in the CDR3. Trimming took 3 bases from V and 2 from J; bases not matched to a gene: 3. CDR1 SGDLS and CDR2 YYNGEE come from the germline V gene. The DNA of the CDR3 is TGTGCCAGCAGCGATGGGACTAACACAGATACGCAGTATTTT. Protein product: CASSDGTNTDTQYF.

This chain joins TRBV10-3 and TRBJ2-3; 8 bases map to TRBD1. V was clipped by 0 bases and J by 4 bases; unmatched bases: 0. Germline CDR1 and CDR2: ENHRY and SYGVKD. The CDR3 spans 14 residues. The CDR3 sequence: CAISESTGADTQYF. The CDR3 DNA reads as TGTGCCATCAGTGAGTCGACAGGGGCAGATACGCAGTATTTT.

This chain links TRBV30 with TRBJ2-7; 7 nucleotides match TRBD2. From germline, CDR1 is GTSNPN and CDR2 SVGIG (reference sequence). Trimming took 3 bases from V and 3 from J; bases not matched to a gene: 5. This CDR3 is 13 amino acids long. The DNA of the CDR3 is TGTGCCTGGAGGGGCCAGCGGGGCTACGAGCAGTACTTC. The encoded protein is CAWRGQRGYEQYF.

This chain connects TRBV9 to TRBJ1-2; D unclear. Trimming removed 0 bases from V and 6 bases from J, with 9 bases in between. Germline CDR1 and CDR2: SGDLS and YYNGEE. The length of the CDR3 is 13 residues. The CDR3, as DNA: TGTGCCAGCAGCGTAGCTGCCACAGATGGCTACACCTTC. Encoded protein: CASSVAATDGYTF. Looking up the rest from reference TRBV9 and TRBJ1-2 gives the full variable domain: DSGVTQTPKHLITATGQRVTLRCSPRSGDLSVYWYQQSLDQGLQFLIQYYNGEERAKGNILERFSAQQFPDLHSELNLSSLELGDSALYFCASSVAATDGYTFGSGTRLTVV.